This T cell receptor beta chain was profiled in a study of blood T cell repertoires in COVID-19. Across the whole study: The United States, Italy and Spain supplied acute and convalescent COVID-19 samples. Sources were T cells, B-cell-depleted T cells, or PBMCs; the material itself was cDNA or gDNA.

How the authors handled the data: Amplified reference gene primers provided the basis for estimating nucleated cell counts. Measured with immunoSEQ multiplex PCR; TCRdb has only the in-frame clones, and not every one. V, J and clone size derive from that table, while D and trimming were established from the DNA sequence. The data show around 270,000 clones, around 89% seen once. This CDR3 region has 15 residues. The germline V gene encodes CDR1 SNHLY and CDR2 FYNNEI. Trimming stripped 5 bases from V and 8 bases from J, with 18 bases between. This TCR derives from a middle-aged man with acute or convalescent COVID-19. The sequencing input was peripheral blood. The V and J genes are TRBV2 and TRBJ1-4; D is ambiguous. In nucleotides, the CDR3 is TGTGCCAGCAGTTCTGACTCATCCCAAGGCGAAAAACTGTTTTTT. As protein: CASSSDSSQGEKLFF.